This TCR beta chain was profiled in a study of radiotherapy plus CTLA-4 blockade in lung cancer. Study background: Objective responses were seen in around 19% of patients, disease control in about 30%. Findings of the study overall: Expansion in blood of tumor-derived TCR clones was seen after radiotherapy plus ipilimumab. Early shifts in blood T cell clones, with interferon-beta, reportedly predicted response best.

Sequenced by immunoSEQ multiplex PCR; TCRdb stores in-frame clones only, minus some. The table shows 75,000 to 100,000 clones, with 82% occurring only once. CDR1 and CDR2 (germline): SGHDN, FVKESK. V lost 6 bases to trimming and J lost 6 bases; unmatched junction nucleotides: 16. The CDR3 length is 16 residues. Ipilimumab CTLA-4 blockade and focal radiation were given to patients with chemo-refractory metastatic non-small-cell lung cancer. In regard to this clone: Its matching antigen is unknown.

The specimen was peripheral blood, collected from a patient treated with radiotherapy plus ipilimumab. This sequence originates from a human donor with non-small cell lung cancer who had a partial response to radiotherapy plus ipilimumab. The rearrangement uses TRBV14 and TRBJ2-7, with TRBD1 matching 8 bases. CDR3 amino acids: CASSQVPGTGPFEQYF. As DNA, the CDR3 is TGTGCCAGCAGTCAGGTACCCGGGACAGGTCCTTTCGAGCAGTACTTC.